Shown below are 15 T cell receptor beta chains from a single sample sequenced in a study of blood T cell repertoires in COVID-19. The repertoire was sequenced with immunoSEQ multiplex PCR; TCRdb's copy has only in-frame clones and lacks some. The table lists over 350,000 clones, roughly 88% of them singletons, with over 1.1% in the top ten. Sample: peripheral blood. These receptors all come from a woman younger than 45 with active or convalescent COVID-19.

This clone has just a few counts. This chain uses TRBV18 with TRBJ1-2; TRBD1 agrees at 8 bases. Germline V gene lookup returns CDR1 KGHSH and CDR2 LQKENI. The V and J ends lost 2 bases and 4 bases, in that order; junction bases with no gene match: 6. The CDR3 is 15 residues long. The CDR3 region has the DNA TGTGCCAGCTCACCAACCGGACAGGGAACCTATGGCTACACCTTC. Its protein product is CASSPTGQGTYGYTF.

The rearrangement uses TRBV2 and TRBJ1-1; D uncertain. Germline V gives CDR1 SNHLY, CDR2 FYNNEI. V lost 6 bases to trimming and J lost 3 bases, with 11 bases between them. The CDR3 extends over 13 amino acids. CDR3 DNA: TGTGCCAGCAGCCGCACAGAAGACACTGAAGCTTTCTTT. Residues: CASSRTEDTEAFF.

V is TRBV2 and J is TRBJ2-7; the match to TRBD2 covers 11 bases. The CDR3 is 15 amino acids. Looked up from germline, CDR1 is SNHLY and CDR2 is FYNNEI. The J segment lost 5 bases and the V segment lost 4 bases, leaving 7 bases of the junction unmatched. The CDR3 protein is CASSGQGLAVNEQYF. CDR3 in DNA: TGTGCCAGCAGTGGGCAGGGACTAGCGGTCAACGAGCAGTACTTC.

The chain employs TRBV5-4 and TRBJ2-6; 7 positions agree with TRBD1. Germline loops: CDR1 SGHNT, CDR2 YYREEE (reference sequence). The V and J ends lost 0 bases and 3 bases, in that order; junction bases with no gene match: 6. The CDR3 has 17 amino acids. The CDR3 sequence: CASSLGSTGIGANVLTF. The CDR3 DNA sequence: TGTGCCAGCAGCTTGGGCTCGACAGGGATTGGGGCCAACGTCCTGACTTTC.

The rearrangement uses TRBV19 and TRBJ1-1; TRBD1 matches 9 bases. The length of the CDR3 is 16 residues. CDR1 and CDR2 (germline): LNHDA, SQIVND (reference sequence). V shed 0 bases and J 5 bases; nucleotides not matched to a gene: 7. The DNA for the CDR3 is TGTGCCAGTAGTATAGATTCTGGACAGGGGAGGACTGAAGCTTTCTTT. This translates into CASSIDSGQGRTEAFF.

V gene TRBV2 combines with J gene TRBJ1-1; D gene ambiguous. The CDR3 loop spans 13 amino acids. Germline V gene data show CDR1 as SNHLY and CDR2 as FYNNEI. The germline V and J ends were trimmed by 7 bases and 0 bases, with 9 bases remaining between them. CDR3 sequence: CASIAELNTEAFF. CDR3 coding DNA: TGTGCCAGCATAGCAGAATTGAACACTGAAGCTTTCTTT.

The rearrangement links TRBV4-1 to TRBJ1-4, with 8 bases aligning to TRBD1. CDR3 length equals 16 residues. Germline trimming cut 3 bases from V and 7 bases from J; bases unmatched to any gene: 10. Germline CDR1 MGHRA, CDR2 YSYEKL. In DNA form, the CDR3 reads TGCGCCAGCAGCCAGACAATTACAGGGGGGGGTGAAAAACTGTTTTTT. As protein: CASSQTITGGGEKLFF.

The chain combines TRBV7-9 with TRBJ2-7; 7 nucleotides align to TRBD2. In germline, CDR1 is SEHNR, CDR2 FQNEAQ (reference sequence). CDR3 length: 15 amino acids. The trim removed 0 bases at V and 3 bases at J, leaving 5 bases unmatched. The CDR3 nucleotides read TGTGCCAGCAGCTTAGCGCTTTCTAGCGGCTACGAGCAGTACTTC. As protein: CASSLALSSGYEQYF.

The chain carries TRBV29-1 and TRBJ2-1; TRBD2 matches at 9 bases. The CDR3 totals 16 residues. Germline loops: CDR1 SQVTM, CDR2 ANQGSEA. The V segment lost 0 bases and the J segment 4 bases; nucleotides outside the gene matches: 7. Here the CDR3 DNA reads TGCAGCGTTGAAGATCCCGCGGGGGGGCGATACAATGAGCAGTTCTTC. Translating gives CSVEDPAGGRYNEQFF.

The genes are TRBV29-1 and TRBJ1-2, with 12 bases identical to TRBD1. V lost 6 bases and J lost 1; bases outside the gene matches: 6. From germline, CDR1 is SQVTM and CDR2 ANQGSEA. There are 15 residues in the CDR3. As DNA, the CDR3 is TGCAGCGTCATGGGGACAGGGGGCCGTAACTATGGCTACACCTTC. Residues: CSVMGTGGRNYGYTF.

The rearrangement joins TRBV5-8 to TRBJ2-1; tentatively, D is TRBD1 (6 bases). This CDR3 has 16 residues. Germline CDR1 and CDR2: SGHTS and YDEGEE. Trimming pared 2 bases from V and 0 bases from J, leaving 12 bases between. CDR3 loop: CASSLQGTGSYNEQFF. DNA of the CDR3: TGTGCCAGCAGCTTACAGGGTACGGGCTCCTACAATGAGCAGTTCTTC.

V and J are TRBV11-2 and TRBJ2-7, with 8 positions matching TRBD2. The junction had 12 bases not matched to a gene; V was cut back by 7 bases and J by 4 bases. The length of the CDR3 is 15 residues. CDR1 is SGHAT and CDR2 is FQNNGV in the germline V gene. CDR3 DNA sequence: TGTGCCAGCACGATTTCTCCAGCGGGGGATTACGAGCAGTACTTC. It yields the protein CASTISPAGDYEQYF.

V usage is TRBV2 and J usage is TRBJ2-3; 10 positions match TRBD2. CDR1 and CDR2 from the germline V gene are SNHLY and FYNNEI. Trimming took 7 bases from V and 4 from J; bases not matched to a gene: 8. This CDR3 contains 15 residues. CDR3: CASTGGLAGADTQYF. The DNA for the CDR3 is TGTGCCAGCACCGGAGGGCTAGCGGGAGCAGATACGCAGTATTTT. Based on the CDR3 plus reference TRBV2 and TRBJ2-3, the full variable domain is EPEVTQTPSHQVTQMGQEVILRCVPISNHLYFYWYRQILGQKVEFLVSFYNNEISEKSEIFDDQFSVERPDGSNFTLKIRSTKLEDSAMYFCASTGGLAGADTQYFGPGTRLTVL.

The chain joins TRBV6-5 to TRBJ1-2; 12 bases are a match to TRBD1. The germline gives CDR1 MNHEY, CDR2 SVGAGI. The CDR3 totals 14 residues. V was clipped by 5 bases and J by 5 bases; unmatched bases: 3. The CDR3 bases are TGTGCCAGCAGTCGGGACAGGGGGCAGTATGGCTACACCTTC. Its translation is CASSRDRGQYGYTF.

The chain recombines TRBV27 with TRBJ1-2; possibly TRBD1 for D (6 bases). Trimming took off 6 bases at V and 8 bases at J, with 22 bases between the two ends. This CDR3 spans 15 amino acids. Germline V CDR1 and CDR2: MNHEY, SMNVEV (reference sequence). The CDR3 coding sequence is TGTGCCAGCAGCCTATCTGCACAGGGTTTCTGGGGCTACACCTTC. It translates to CASSLSAQGFWGYTF.